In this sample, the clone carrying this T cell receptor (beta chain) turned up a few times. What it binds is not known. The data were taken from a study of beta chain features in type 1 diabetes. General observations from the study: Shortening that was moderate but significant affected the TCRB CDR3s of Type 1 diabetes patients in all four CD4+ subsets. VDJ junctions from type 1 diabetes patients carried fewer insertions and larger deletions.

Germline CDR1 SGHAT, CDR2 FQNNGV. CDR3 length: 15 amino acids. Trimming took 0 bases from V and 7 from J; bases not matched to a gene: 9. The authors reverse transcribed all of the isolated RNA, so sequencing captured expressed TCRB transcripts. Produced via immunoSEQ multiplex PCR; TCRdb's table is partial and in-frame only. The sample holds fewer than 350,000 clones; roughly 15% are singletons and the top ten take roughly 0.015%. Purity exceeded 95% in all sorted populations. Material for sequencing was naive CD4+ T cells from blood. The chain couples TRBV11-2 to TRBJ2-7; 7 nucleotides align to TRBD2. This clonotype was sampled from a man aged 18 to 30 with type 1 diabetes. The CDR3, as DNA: TGTGCCAGCAGCTTAGACGGGCTAGCGGCGCGGGAGCAGTACTTC. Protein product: CASSLDGLAAREQYF.